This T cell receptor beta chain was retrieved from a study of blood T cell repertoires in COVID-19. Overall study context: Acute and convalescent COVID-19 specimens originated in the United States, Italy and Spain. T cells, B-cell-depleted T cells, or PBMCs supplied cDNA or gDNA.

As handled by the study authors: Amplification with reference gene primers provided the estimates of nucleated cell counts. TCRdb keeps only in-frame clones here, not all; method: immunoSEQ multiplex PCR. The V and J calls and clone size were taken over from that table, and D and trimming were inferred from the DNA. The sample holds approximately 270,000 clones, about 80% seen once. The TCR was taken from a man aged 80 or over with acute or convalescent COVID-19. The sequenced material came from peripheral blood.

The CDR3 DNA reads TGTGCCAGCAGGCCCTCGGGAAAATCACCCCTCCACTTT. Its protein is CASRPSGKSPLHF. This rearrangement joins TRBV12-3 or TRBV12-4 to TRBJ1-6; D call uncertain. The CDR3 sequence is 13 residues long. V lost 6 bases and J lost 10, with 13 bases in between.